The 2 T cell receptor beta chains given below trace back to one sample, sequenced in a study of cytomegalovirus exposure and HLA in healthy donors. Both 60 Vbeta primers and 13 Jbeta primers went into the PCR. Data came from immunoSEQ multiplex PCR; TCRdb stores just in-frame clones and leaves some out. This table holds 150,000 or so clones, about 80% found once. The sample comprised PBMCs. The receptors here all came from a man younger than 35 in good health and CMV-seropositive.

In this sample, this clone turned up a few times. In DNA, the CDR3 is TGTGCCAGCAGTGGGGTAACTCCAACAGGTGTGACCTACGAGCAGTACTTC. It yields the protein CASSGVTPTGVTYEQYF. The genes are TRBV2 and TRBJ2-7; D perhaps matches TRBD1 (5 bases). Germline CDR1 SNHLY, CDR2 FYNNEI. This CDR3 comprises 17 residues. V was trimmed by 4 bases and J by 2 bases, leaving 21 bases between them.

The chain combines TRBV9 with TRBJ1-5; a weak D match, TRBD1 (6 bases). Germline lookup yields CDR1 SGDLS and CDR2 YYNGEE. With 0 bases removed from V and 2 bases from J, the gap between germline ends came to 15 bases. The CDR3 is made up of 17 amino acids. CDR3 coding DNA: TGTGCCAGCAGCGTAGGGAGCGGCAGGGGAGGCAATCAGCCCCAGCATTTT. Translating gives CASSVGSGRGGNQPQHF.